This is a list of T cell receptor beta chains from one sample in a study of OX40 agonist ivuxolimab in advanced cancers. Libraries were prepared by immunoSEQ multiplex PCR; TCRdb keeps only in-frame clonotypes and omits some of them. This table holds around 83,000 clones, about nine tenths found once. Source: CD4+ or CD8+ T cells sorted from blood, taken in a trial of the OX40 agonist ivuxolimab. These receptors originate from an adult with an advanced solid tumor such as melanoma, head and neck, liver or kidney cancer. Each CDR3 is given with its conserved first and last residue. The D gene is left open where the match is weak. Size values are once, few and many counts, or a class for expanded clones, and some rows have none.

CDR3: CASSMDRYEQYF; DNA: TGTGCCAGTAGTATGGACAGATACGAGCAGTACTTC; D: .; size: .; V: TRBV19; J: TRBJ2-7
CDR3: CASSRTGTGGRETQYF; DNA: TGCGCCAGCAGCAGGACCGGGACAGGGGGACGGGAGACCCAGTACTTC; D: TRBD1; size: .; V: TRBV5-1; J: TRBJ2-5
CDR3: CASSDLTGLGYGYTF; DNA: TGTGCCAGCAGTGACTTGACAGGGTTGGGCTATGGCTACACCTTC; D: TRBD1; size: .; V: TRBV2; J: TRBJ1-2
CDR3: CASGRGETQYF; DNA: TGTGCCAGCGGCAGGGGTGAGACCCAGTACTTC; D: .; size: .; V: TRBV2; J: TRBJ2-5
CDR3: CASSPNQGAYEKLFF; DNA: TGTGCCAGCTCACCAAACCAGGGGGCGTATGAAAAACTGTTTTTT; D: TRBD1; size: .; V: TRBV18; J: TRBJ1-4
CDR3: CASSPGGETQYF; DNA: TGTGCCAGCTCACCGGGGGGGGAGACCCAGTACTTC; D: TRBD2; size: .; V: TRBV18; J: TRBJ2-5
CDR3: CASSPDGGAPGDYGYTF; DNA: TGTGCCAGCAGCCCCGATGGAGGTGCACCCGGCGACTATGGCTACACCTTC; D: .; size: .; V: TRBV5-6; J: TRBJ1-2
CDR3: CASSLGSTGKNYNEQFF; DNA: TGCGCCAGCAGCCTTGGCTCGACAGGGAAGAACTACAATGAGCAGTTCTTC; D: TRBD1; size: .; V: TRBV4-1; J: TRBJ2-1
CDR3: CSVTTAAYSGANVLTF; DNA: TGCAGCGTAACGACAGCCGCCTACTCTGGGGCCAACGTCCTGACTTTC; D: .; size: .; V: TRBV29-1; J: TRBJ2-6
CDR3: CASSLGDTQYF; DNA: TGTGCCAGCAGCTTAGGAGATACGCAGTATTTT; D: .; size: .; V: TRBV11-3; J: TRBJ2-3
CDR3: CASSSPTGIGNEQYF; DNA: TGTGCCAGCAGTTCTCCGACAGGGATCGGCAACGAGCAGTACTTC; D: TRBD1; size: .; V: TRBV28; J: TRBJ2-7
CDR3: CASGRSGETQYF; DNA: TGTGCCAGCGGCAGGTCGGGGGAGACCCAGTACTTC; D: .; size: .; V: TRBV18; J: TRBJ2-5
CDR3: CASSHSYEQYF; DNA: TGTGCCAGCAGTCACTCCTACGAGCAGTACTTC; D: .; size: .; V: TRBV28; J: TRBJ2-7
CDR3: CASSAPGIYEQYF; DNA: TGTGCCAGCAGTGCACCGGGGATTTACGAGCAGTACTTC; D: .; size: .; V: TRBV27; J: TRBJ2-7
CDR3: CASSLGSGGPDTQYF; DNA: TGCGCCAGCAGCTTGGGTTCGGGAGGGCCAGATACGCAGTATTTT; D: TRBD2; size: once; V: TRBV5-1; J: TRBJ2-3
CDR3: CASSPQGSNTGELFF; DNA: TGTGCCAGCTCACCGCAGGGGTCGAACACCGGGGAGCTGTTTTTT; D: .; size: .; V: TRBV18; J: TRBJ2-2
CDR3: CASRGQGTNTEAFF; DNA: TGTGCCAGCAGGGGCCAGGGAACGAACACTGAAGCTTTCTTT; D: .; size: .; V: TRBV2; J: TRBJ1-1
CDR3: CASSPSRSDTQYF; DNA: TGTGCCAGCAGTCCCAGTAGGTCAGATACGCAGTATTTT; D: .; size: .; V: TRBV6-5; J: TRBJ2-3
CDR3: CASRPSGSSGNTIYF; DNA: TGTGCCAGCCGCCCCTCGGGGTCCTCTGGAAACACCATATATTTT; D: .; size: .; V: TRBV5-6; J: TRBJ1-3
CDR3: CASSLPGTSRSEQYF; DNA: TGTGCCAGCAGTCTGCCCGGGACTAGCAGGTCTGAGCAGTACTTC; D: TRBD2; size: .; V: TRBV5-4; J: TRBJ2-7
CDR3: CASGPPDTPYEQYF; DNA: TGTGCTAGTGGTCCGCCGGATACACCCTACGAGCAGTACTTC; D: .; size: .; V: TRBV12-5; J: TRBJ2-7
CDR3: CASSALQGAWGETQYF; DNA: TGTGCCAGCAGTGCCCTACAGGGGGCGTGGGGAGAGACCCAGTACTTC; D: TRBD1; size: .; V: TRBV25-1; J: TRBJ2-5